There are many counts of the clone carrying this TCR beta chain. These data originate in a study of CD4 and CD8 cells across lung adenocarcinoma regions. TCRdb called the PCR reads again in MiXCR, with one record for every CDR3 protein. The table has some 8,000 distinct CDR3 sequences, about 56% seen once. The source is a female donor with lung adenocarcinoma. The CD4 and CD8 labels of this study may be unreliable. The sample was CD8+ T cells from the center of a lung tumor.

CDR3 in DNA: TGTGCCAGCGGGCCCGCCAGGGGGCGGAATGAGCAGTTCTTC. It encodes CASGPARGRNEQFF. The chain recombines TRBV5-4 with TRBJ2-1; 8 bases are a match to TRBD1. The ends lost 7 bases at V and 7 bases at J; junction bases unmatched: 10. CDR1 is SGHNT and CDR2 is YYREEE in the germline V gene (reference sequence). The CDR3 is 14 residues long.